This T cell receptor (beta chain) stems from a study of T-cell reconstitution after alpha-beta-depleted transplantation in children. The TCRbeta library incorporated unique molecular identifiers. Each CDR3 protein gets one entry after TCRdb re-called the PCR reads with MiXCR. The sample gives over 200,000 distinct CDR3 sequences, roughly a tenth of which show up once; 28% is in the top ten. This clonotype was observed many times. As yet, its antigen is unknown. Study-wide points: The origin of high day-60 TCRbeta diversity in some patients lay in surviving recipient T cells and thymic progenitors. T-cell numbers and diversity one year post-transplant derived largely from freshly generated T cells.

The sequence derives from a child younger than two with acute myeloid leukemia, due to receive a stem cell transplant. Here the sequenced sample was PBMCs, taken before TCRalphabeta/CD19-depleted stem cell transplant.

The CDR3 reads CAISGTTSGDYNEQFF. In nucleotides, the CDR3 is TGTGCCATCAGTGGGACGACTAGCGGGGACTACAATGAGCAGTTCTTC. J is TRBJ2-1 and V is TRBV10-3; TRBD2 matches 11 bases. This CDR3 is 16 amino acids long. J was trimmed by 3 bases and V by 4 bases; bases with no gene match: 5. Germline CDR1 ENHRY, CDR2 SYGVKD.